The present T cell receptor beta chain was sequenced within a study of T-cell reconstitution after alpha-beta-depleted transplantation in children. General observations from the study: One year after transplant, T-cell counts and diversity came mostly from newly produced T cells. At around two months after transplant, the alpha-beta T cells were reportedly derived from several hundred expanded clones that came from non-depleted graft cells. Recipient T cells and thymic progenitors that survived gave rise to the high TCRbeta diversity observed at day 60 in some patients.

This clonotype has a handful of counts. Its target is unknown. The library targeted TCRbeta and was prepared with unique molecular identifiers. Via MiXCR, TCRdb re-called the PCR reads, giving one row per CDR3 protein. This sample has hundreds of thousands of distinct CDR3 sequences, with around 15% found just once. The germline V and J ends were trimmed by 1 base and 3 bases, with 16 bases remaining between them. The CDR3 extends over 16 amino acids. Germline-derived CDR1 and CDR2 are SEHNR and FQNEAQ (reference sequence). The receptor's source is a boy under three years old who had a stem cell transplant for Wiskott-Aldrich syndrome, so the T cells may come from the graft donor. The chain is built from TRBV7-9 and TRBJ2-7; tentative D call: TRBD2 (5 bases). This specimen consisted of PBMCs, mostly from graft donor cells, obtained 360 days after TCRalphabeta/CD19-depleted stem cell transplant. In DNA form, the CDR3 reads TGTGCCAGCAGCTTAGTTGGAGGTTCCCCTCGCTACGAGCAGTACTTC. It is translated as CASSLVGGSPRYEQYF.